This TCR beta chain was documented in a study of T cells in Graves' hyperthyroidism and ophthalmopathy. Whole-study results and caveats: Most expanded thyroid clonotypes above 0.001 also appeared in blood.

This CDR3 has 15 residues. Trimming left V 1 base short and J 1 base short, with 10 bases between. Germline loops: CDR1 MDHEN, CDR2 SYDVKM. This clonotype was observed at least ten times. What it binds is not known. Researchers amplified the TCR beta CDR3 regions from RNA transcripts. During a first-round RT-PCR of the TCR CDR3, the HTBI primer set was used. TCRdb itself ran the multiplex PCR reads through MiXCR, one entry per CDR3 protein. The sample carries about 620,000 distinct CDR3 sequences, around 16% recorded once. The authors deemed Graves' hyperthyroidism stable absent ophthalmopathy progression within 18 months. These patients, aged 18 to 65, had recently diagnosed hyperthyroidism lasting under 2 months. Diagnoses were established using clinical symptoms, serum thyroxine and TRAb, thyroid ultrasound and orbital computed tomography.

V and J are TRBV28 and TRBJ2-5; D possibly uses TRBD1 or TRBD2 (5 bases each). The specimen was blood. The sequence derives from a woman in her 30s with Graves' hyperthyroidism. CDR3 coding DNA: TGTGCCAGCAGTTTATCTCGGGGCCCCCAAGAGACCCAGTACTTC. It encodes CASSLSRGPQETQYF. Supplemented by reference TRBV28 and TRBJ2-5, the full variable domain reads DVKVTQSSRYLVKRTGEKVFLECVQDMDHENMFWYRQDPGLGLRLIYFSYDVKMKEKGDIPEGYSVSREKKERFSLILESASTNQTSMYLCASSLSRGPQETQYFGPGTRLLVL.